This T cell receptor (beta chain) was sequenced in a study of blood T cells in healthy people across ages. Study-wide points: The donors' CMV status was not determined, possibly confounding changes in expanded clonotypes.

J was trimmed by 7 bases and V by 2 bases; bases with no gene match: 1. The germline V gene has CDR1 MNHEY and CDR2 SVGAGI. The CDR3 loop spans 12 amino acids. Details on this clonotype: Its antigen is not identified.

Next came a second PCR, run for roughly 7 to 12 cycles, which used a sample-barcoded 5' primer along with a J-beta primer mix. Every individual sample yielded 2.5 million or more paired-end reads (each containing CDR3). A single record per CDR3 protein comes from TCRdb applying MiXCR to the 5' RACE reads. The profile covers roughly 800,000 distinct CDR3 sequences, with nearly 60% appearing a single time and around 22% taken by the ten largest. The TCR sequence derives from a man aged 25-45 years in good health. Sequencing used blood. This chain uses TRBV6-5 with TRBJ2-7; 8 nucleotides align to TRBD1. CDR3 amino acids: CASSYRDREQYF. In DNA form, the CDR3 reads TGTGCCAGCAGTTACCGGGACAGGGAGCAGTACTTC.